Each of the 14 T cell receptor beta chains below was sequenced from the same sample in a study of tumor-infiltrating lymphocytes in localized non-small cell lung cancer. Sequencing used immunoSEQ multiplex PCR; TCRdb keeps in-frame clones, though not all of them. The data hold about 3,000 clones, with around 40% observed a single time. Sequencing was carried out using uninvolved lung tissue not adjacent to the tumor. The origin of the receptors is a human donor with non-small cell lung cancer.

By proportion, this clone is medium-sized (0.01 to 0.1%). The V and J genes are TRBV19 and TRBJ2-2, with D unclear. CDR3 size: 14 residues. The germline V gene encodes CDR1 LNHDA and CDR2 SQIVND (reference sequence). V lost 5 bases to trimming and J lost 0 bases, with 7 bases between them. The CDR3 nucleotides are TGTGCCAGTAGTCGACAACCGAACACCGGGGAGCTGTTTTTT. Translating it yields CASSRQPNTGELFF.

J is TRBJ2-7 and V is TRBV6-6, with TRBD1 matching over 12 bases. Looked up from germline, CDR1 is MNHNY and CDR2 is SVGAGI (reference sequence). Unmatched junction bases numbered 4, after V lost 0 bases and J lost 7 bases. The CDR3 covers 15 residues. The CDR3 sequence is CASSYSGQGAGEQYF. In nucleotides, the CDR3 is TGTGCCAGCAGTTACTCGGGACAGGGGGCTGGTGAGCAGTACTTC.

This clone was detected only once. The rearrangement uses TRBV7-2 and TRBJ1-5; a weak D match, TRBD1 (5 bases). CDR1 and CDR2 (germline): SGHTA, FQGNSA. The CDR3 consists of 15 residues. Trimming shortened V by 1 base and J by 1 base, and 8 bases separated the two germline ends. The CDR3 sequence: CASSLVGESNQPQHF. In nucleotides, the CDR3 is TGTGCCAGCAGCTTAGTAGGGGAGAGCAATCAGCCCCAGCATTTT.

Judged by abundance, this clone is large. This sample includes further DNA sequences coding for the same CDR3. This chain links TRBV28 with TRBJ1-2, with TRBD1 matching over 7 bases. There are 14 residues in the CDR3. Germline lookup yields CDR1 MDHEN and CDR2 SYDVKM. V shed 5 bases, J shed 3 bases, and the junction held 6 bases outside the gene matches. CDR3: CASSLLGTDYGYTF. CDR3 DNA sequence: TGTGCCAGCAGTCTCCTAGGGACAGACTATGGCTACACCTTC.

By sample fraction, this clone is medium-sized. V usage is TRBV19 and J usage is TRBJ1-1; TRBD1 agrees at 8 bases. Per the germline V gene, CDR1 is LNHDA and CDR2 is SQIVND (reference sequence). Trimming at V came to 6 bases and at J to 4 bases, leaving 4 bases not matched to a gene. The CDR3 loop spans 13 amino acids. The DNA of the CDR3 is TGTGCCAGTAGCTATGACAGGGGCACTGAAGCTTTCTTT. Its translation is CASSYDRGTEAFF. The full variable domain, in which reference TRBV19 and TRBJ1-1 provide the parts outside the CDR3, is DGGITQSPKYLFRKEGQNVTLSCEQNLNHDAMYWYRQDPGQGLRLIYYSQIVNDFQKGDIAEGYSVSREKKESFPLTVTSAQKNPTAFYLCASSYDRGTEAFFGQGTRLTVV.

This clone was found once. The chain employs TRBV7-2 and TRBJ2-7; 12 nucleotides line up with TRBD1. Per germline, CDR1 SGHTA and CDR2 FQGNSA. CDR3 size: 15 residues. The trim removed 5 bases at V and 5 bases at J, leaving 7 bases unmatched. Here the CDR3 DNA reads TGTGCCAGCAGCACCGGGACAGGGGGCACCAACGAGCAGTACGTC. Its translation is CASSTGTGGTNEQYV.

This clone was counted between two and nine times. The rearrangement joins TRBV6-6 to TRBJ1-1; possible D gene TRBD1, 6 bases. The V and J ends lost 5 bases and 2 bases respectively, with 12 bases between them. CDR1 is MNHNY and CDR2 is SVGAGI in the germline V gene (reference sequence). The CDR3 is 14 amino acids. The CDR3: CASSKTRGNTEAFF. For the CDR3, the DNA is TGTGCCAGCAGTAAGACCAGGGGCAACACTGAAGCTTTCTTT.

The chain is built from TRBV25-1 and TRBJ1-6; D is undetermined. This CDR3 spans 14 amino acids. Germline CDR1 and CDR2: MGHDK and SYGVNS. V shed 4 bases and J shed 6 bases, with 10 bases lying between them. DNA of the CDR3: TGTGCCAGCAGTGGCCGGGCCACTAATTCACCCCTCCACTTT. This sequence encodes CASSGRATNSPLHF.

The chain uses TRBV7-9 and TRBJ2-7; 7 nucleotides align to TRBD1. The CDR3 consists of 16 residues. CDR1 and CDR2 from the germline V gene are SEHNR and FQNEAQ (reference sequence). V lost 2 bases to trimming and J lost 2 bases; unmatched junction nucleotides: 9. The CDR3 sequence is CASSLRQGPLAYEQYF. The CDR3 DNA sequence: TGTGCCAGCAGCTTACGACAGGGACCACTCGCCTACGAGCAGTACTTC.

The chain employs TRBV29-1 and TRBJ2-5; 7 nucleotides agree with TRBD2. This CDR3 region has 13 residues. Germline trimming cut 4 bases from V and 5 bases from J; bases unmatched to any gene: 7. Germline CDR1 is SQVTM and CDR2 is ANQGSEA. DNA for the CDR3: TGCAGCGTTGGGACTAGGGTAACGGAGACCCAGTACTTC. Encoded protein: CSVGTRVTETQYF.

By its share, this clone is medium-sized. The chain couples TRBV19 to TRBJ2-1; 7 bases fit TRBD1. The V gene's germline CDR1 is LNHDA and CDR2 SQIVND (reference sequence). The CDR3 is 16 amino acids. The V gene end was trimmed by 5 bases and the J gene end by 6 bases; junction bases not matched to a gene: 13. CDR3 coding DNA: TGTGCCAGTAGTCCCCGCCGGGACAGTCCTTCCAATGAGCAGTTCTTC. It encodes CASSPRRDSPSNEQFF.

This clone was observed a handful of times. This chain links TRBV30 with TRBJ2-7, with D possibly TRBD2 on 6 matching bases. CDR1 and CDR2 from the germline V gene are GTSNPN and SVGIG (reference sequence). V lost 4 bases, J lost 1 base, and 11 bases lay in between. The length of the CDR3 is 13 residues. CDR3 nucleotide sequence: TGTGCCTGGACCCCCGGGACTTCCTACGAGCAGTACTTC. Protein: CAWTPGTSYEQYF.

This rearrangement joins TRBV30 to TRBJ1-6, with unresolved D. The CDR3 runs to 13 residues. Trimming removed 1 base from V and 6 bases from J, with 7 bases in between. Germline V gene lookup returns CDR1 GTSNPN and CDR2 SVGIG (reference sequence). CDR3 in DNA: TGTGCCTGGAGTGGAGCGATTAATTCACCCCTCCACTTT. This codes for CAWSGAINSPLHF.

This chain joins TRBV11-2 and TRBJ2-1; TRBD2 matches 13 bases. The CDR3 contains 18 residues. Germline loops: CDR1 SGHAT, CDR2 FQNNGV. With V trimmed by 1 base and J by 0 bases, 3 bases remained unmatched. DNA for the CDR3: TGTGCCAGCAGCTTAGGACTAGCGGGGGGCTACTCCTACAATGAGCAGTTCTTC. It encodes CASSLGLAGGYSYNEQFF.